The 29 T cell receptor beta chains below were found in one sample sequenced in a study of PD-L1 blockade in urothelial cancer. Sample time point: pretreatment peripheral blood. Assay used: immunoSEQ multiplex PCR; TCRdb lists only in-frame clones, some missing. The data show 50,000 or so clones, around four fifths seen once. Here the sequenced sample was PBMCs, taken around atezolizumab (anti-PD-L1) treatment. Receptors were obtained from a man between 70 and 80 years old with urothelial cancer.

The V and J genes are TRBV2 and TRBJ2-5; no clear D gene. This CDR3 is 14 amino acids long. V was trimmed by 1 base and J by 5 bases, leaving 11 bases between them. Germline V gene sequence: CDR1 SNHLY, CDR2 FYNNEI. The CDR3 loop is CASSEDPTRETQYF. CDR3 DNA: TGTGCCAGCAGTGAAGACCCTACCCGGGAGACCCAGTACTTC.

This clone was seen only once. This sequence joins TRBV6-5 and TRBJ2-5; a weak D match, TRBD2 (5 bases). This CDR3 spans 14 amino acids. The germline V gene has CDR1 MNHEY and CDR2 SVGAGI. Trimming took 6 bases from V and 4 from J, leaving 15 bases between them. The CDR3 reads CASSPGLSGETQYF. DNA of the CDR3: TGTGCCAGCAGCCCCGGACTCTCGGGAGAGACCCAGTACTTC.

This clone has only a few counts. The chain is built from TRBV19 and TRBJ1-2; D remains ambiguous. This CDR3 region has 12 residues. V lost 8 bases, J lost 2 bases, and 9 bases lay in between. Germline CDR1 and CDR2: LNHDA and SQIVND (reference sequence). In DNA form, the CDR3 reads TGTGCCAGTCGCGCAGGAAACTATGGCTACACCTTC. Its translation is CASRAGNYGYTF.

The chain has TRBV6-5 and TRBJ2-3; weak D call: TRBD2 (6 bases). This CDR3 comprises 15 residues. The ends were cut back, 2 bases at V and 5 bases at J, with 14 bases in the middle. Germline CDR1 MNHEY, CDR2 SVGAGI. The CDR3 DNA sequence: TGTGCCAGCAGTTACGACGGGGGAGGAATAGATACGCAGTATTTT. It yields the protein CASSYDGGGIDTQYF.

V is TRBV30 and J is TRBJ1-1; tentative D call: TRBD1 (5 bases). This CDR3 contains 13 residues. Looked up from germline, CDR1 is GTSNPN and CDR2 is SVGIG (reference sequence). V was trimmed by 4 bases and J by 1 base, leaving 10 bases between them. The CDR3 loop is CAWTGPPNTEAFF. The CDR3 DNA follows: TGTGCCTGGACAGGGCCCCCGAACACTGAAGCTTTCTTT.

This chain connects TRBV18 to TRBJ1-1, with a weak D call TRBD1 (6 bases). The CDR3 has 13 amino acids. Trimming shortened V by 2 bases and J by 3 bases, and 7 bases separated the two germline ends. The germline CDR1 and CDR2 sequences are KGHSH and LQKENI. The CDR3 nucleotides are TGTGCCAGCTCACCAAAGGGGGACACTGAAGCTTTCTTT. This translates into CASSPKGDTEAFF.

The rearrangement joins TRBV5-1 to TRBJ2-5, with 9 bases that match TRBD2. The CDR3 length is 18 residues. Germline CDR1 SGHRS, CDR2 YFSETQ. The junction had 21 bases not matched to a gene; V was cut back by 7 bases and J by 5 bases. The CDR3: CASLPAPGSGGGAETQYF. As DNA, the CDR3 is TGCGCCAGCCTCCCCGCCCCAGGTAGCGGGGGCGGGGCGGAGACCCAGTACTTC. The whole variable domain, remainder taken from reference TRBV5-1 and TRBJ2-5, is KAGVTQTPRYLIKTRGQQVTLSCSPISGHRSVSWYQQTPGQGLQFLFEYFSETQRNKGNFPGRFSGRQFSNSRSEMNVSTLELGDSALYLCASLPAPGSGGGAETQYFGPGTRLLVL.

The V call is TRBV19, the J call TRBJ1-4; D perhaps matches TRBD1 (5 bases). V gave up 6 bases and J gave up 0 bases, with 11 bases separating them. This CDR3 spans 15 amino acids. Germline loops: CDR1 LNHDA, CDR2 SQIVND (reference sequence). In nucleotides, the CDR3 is TGTGCCAGTAGCTTAGGACAAGCAACTAATGAAAAACTGTTTTTT. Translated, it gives CASSLGQATNEKLFF.

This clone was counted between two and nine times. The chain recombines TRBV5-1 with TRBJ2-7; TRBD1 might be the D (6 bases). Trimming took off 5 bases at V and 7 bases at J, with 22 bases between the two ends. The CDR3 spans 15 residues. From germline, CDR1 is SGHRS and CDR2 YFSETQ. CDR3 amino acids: CASREGTRAREEQYF. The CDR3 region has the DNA TGCGCCAGCAGAGAGGGGACACGGGCTCGGGAAGAGCAGTACTTC.

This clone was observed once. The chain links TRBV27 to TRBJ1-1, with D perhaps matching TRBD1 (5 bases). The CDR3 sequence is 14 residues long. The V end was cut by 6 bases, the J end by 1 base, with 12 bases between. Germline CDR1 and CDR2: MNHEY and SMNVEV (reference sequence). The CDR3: CASSLTTGNTEAFF. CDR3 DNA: TGTGCCAGCAGCCTAACAACAGGGAACACTGAAGCTTTCTTT.

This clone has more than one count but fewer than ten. The DNA for the CDR3 is TGTGCCAGTACTTACTCCGGGACAGGGGGCGTTCAGCCCCAGCATTTT. Encoded protein: CASTYSGTGGVQPQHF. This chain uses TRBV19 with TRBJ1-5; 12 nucleotides match TRBD1. Trimming took 7 bases from V and 6 from J; bases not matched to a gene: 10. Germline V lookup: CDR1 LNHDA, CDR2 SQIVND (reference sequence). The CDR3 has 16 residues. Drawing the rest from reference TRBV19 and TRBJ1-5, the complete variable domain is DGGITQSPKYLFRKEGQNVTLSCEQNLNHDAMYWYRQDPGQGLRLIYYSQIVNDFQKGDIAEGYSVSREKKESFPLTVTSAQKNPTAFYLCASTYSGTGGVQPQHFGDGTRLSIL.

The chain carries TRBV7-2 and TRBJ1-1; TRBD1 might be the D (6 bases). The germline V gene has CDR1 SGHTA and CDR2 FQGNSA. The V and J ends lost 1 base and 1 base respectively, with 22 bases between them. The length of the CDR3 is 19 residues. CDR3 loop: CASSLEMNRVLPKNTEAFF. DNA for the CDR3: TGTGCCAGCAGCTTAGAAATGAACAGGGTCCTACCCAAGAACACTGAAGCTTTCTTT. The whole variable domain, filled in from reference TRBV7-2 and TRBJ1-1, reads GAGVSQSPSNKVTEKGKDVELRCDPISGHTALYWYRQSLGQGLEFLIYFQGNSAPDKSGLPSDRFSAERTGGSVSTLTIQRTQQEDSAVYLCASSLEMNRVLPKNTEAFFGQGTRLTVV.

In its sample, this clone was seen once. The DNA of the CDR3 is TGTGCCAGCTCACCCGGGACTGACGTTAGCAATCAGCCCCAGCATTTT. Translation gives CASSPGTDVSNQPQHF. The chain joins TRBV18 to TRBJ1-5, with TRBD1 as a possible D gene (5 bases). CDR1 and CDR2 (germline): KGHSH, LQKENI. The CDR3 has 16 residues. Trimming removed 3 bases at V and 0 bases at J, with 12 bases between.

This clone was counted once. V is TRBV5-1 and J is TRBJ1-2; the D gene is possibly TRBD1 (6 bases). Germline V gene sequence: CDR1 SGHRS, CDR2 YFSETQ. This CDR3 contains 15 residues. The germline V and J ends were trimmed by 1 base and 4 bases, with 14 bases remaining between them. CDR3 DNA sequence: TGCGCCAGCAGCTTGAATCCCGGACAGCCCTATGGCTACACCTTC. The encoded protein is CASSLNPGQPYGYTF.

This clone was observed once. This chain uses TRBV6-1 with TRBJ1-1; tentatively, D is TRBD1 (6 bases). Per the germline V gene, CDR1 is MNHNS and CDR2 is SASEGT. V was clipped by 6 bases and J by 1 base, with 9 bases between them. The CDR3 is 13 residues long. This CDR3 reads CASRRQENTEAFF. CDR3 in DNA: TGTGCCAGCAGGCGACAGGAGAACACTGAAGCTTTCTTT.

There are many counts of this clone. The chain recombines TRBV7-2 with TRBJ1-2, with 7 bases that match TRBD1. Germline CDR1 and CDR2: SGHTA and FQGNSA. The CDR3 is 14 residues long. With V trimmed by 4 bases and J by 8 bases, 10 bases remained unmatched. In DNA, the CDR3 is TGTGCCAGCAGCTATCCCGGGACAGTCGAGGGCTACACCTTC. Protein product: CASSYPGTVEGYTF.

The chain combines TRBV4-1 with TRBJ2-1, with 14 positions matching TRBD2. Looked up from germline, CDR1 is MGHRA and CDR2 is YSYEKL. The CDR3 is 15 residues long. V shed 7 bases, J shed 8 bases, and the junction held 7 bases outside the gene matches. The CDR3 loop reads CASNEGTSGSDEQFF. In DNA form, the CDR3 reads TGCGCCAGCAACGAAGGGACTAGCGGGAGTGATGAGCAGTTCTTC.

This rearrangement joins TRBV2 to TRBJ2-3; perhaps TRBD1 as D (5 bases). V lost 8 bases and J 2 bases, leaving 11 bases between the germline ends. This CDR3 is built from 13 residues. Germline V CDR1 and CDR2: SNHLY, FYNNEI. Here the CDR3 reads CASSGPFTDTQYF. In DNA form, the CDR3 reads TGTGCCAGCTCAGGGCCATTCACAGATACGCAGTATTTT.

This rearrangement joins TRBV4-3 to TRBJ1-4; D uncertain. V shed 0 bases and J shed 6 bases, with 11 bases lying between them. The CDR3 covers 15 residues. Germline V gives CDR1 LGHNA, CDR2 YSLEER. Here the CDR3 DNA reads TGCGCCAGCAGCCAAGAAGGAAAGAGGGATGAAAAACTGTTTTTT. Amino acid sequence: CASSQEGKRDEKLFF.

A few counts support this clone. The CDR3 protein is CASSGGALGLGELFF. CDR3 bases: TGTGCCAGCAGTGGGGGGGCCCTCGGGTTGGGGGAGCTGTTTTTT. The chain has TRBV9 and TRBJ2-2; D might be TRBD2 (7 bases). The CDR3 spans 15 residues. Trimming took off 5 bases at V and 8 bases at J, with 19 bases between the two ends. Germline CDR1 is SGDLS and CDR2 is YYNGEE.

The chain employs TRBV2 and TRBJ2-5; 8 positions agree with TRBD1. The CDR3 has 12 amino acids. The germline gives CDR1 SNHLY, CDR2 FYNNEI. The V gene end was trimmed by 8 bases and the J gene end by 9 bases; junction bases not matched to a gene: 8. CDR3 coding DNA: TGTGCCAGCTCGGGACAGGCGGAGGCCCAGTACTTC. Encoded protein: CASSGQAEAQYF.

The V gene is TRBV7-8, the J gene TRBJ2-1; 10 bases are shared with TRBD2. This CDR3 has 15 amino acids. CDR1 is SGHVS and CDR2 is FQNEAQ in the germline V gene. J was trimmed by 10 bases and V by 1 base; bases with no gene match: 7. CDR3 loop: CASSLGAGGGGEQFF. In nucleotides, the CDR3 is TGTGCCAGCAGCTTAGGAGCGGGAGGGGGAGGGGAGCAGTTCTTC.

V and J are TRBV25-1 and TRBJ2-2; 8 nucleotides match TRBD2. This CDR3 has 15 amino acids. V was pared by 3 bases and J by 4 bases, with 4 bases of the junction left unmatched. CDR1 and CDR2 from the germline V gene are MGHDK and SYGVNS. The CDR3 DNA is TGTGCCAGCAGTGACAACGGGAGGGTCACCGGGGAGCTGTTTTTT. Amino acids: CASSDNGRVTGELFF.

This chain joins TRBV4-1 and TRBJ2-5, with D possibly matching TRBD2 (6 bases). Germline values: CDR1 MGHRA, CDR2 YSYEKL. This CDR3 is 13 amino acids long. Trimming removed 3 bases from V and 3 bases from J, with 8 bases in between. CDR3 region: CASSQGGEETQYF. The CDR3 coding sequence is TGCGCCAGCAGCCAGGGGGGAGAAGAGACCCAGTACTTC.

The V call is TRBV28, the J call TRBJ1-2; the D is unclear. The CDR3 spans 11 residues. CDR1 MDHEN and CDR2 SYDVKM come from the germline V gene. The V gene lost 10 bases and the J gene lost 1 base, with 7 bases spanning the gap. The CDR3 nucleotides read TGTGCCACCGCGGTTAACTATGGCTACACCTTC. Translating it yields CATAVNYGYTF.

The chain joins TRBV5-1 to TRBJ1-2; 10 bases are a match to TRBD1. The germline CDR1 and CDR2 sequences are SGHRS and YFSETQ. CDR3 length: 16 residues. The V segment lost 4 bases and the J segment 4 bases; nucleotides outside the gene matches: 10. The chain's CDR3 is CASSLRDRGASYGYTF. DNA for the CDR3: TGCGCCAGCAGCCTCCGGGACAGGGGTGCGAGCTATGGCTACACCTTC.

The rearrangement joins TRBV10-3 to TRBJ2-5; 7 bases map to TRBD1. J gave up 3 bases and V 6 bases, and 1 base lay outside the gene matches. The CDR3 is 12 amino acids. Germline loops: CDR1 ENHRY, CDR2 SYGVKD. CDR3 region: CAISGTEETQYF. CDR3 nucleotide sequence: TGTGCCATCAGCGGGACAGAAGAGACCCAGTACTTC.

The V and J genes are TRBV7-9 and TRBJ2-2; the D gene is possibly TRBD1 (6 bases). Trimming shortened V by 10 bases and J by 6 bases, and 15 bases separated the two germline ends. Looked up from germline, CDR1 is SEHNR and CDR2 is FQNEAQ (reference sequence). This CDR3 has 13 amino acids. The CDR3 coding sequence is TGTGCCACCCGTCTCAGGGGAGCCGGGGAGCTGTTTTTT. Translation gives CATRLRGAGELFF. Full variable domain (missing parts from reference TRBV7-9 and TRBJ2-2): DTGVSQNPRHKITKRGQNVTFRCDPISEHNRLYWYRQTLGQGPEFLTYFQNEAQLEKSRLLSDRFSAERPKGSFSTLEIQRTEQGDSAMYLCATRLRGAGELFFGEGSRLTVL.

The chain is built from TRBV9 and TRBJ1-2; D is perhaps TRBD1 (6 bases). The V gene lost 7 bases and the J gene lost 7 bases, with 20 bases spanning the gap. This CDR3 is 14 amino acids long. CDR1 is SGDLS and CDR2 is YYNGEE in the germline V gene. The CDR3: CASYGGLPRGGYTF. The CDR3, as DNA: TGTGCCAGCTACGGGGGGCTACCCAGGGGTGGCTACACCTTC.